This section outlines one T cell receptor beta chain sequence together with its context. Its cognate antigen is unknown. The CDR3 contains 15 residues. Trimming cost V 4 bases and J 4 bases, with 15 bases left between them. The germline V gene encodes CDR1 MNHNY and CDR2 SVGAGI (reference sequence). Profiled with immunoSEQ multiplex PCR; TCRdb holds only in-frame clones, not every one. The sample carries under 150,000 clones, more than 80% recorded once. No infections or other immune events were documented during collection. The data stem from a study of identifying expanded T cells in peripheral blood. Findings and limits, study-wide: Clone count variance between approximately two-week samples rose with total template count. Over about two and four weeks, about 16 and 20 clones changed, versus approximately 1.2 between replicates.

This sequence was found in a person aged 18 to 70 in good health. The chain is built from TRBV6-6 and TRBJ2-3; D remains unclear. Sequencing was performed on blood. CDR3 amino acids: CASSSPSEASDTQYF. The CDR3 DNA is TGTGCCAGCAGTTCCCCCAGCGAAGCATCAGATACGCAGTATTTT.